This record covers a single T cell receptor beta chain. The germline CDR1 and CDR2 sequences are MGHDK and SYGVNS. V gave up 6 bases and J gave up 3 bases, with 21 bases separating them. The CDR3 spans 17 residues. This sample was included in a study of blood T cell repertoires in COVID-19. About the research overall: Researchers got acute and convalescent COVID-19 samples from the United States, Italy and Spain. T cells, B-cell-depleted T cells, or PBMCs provided the cDNA or gDNA that served as material.

How the authors handled the data: By means of reference gene primer amplification, nucleated cell counts were estimated. Sequencing was performed with immunoSEQ multiplex PCR; in TCRdb, only in-frame clones are kept and a portion is missing. V, J and clone size reflect that table, while D and trimming were determined from the DNA. Of 150,000 or so clones listed, more than 75% are singletons. This TCR was recovered from a man between 18 and 29 years old with acute or convalescent COVID-19. This rearrangement joins TRBV25-1 to TRBJ1-3; D is perhaps TRBD1 (6 bases). The sequenced sample was peripheral blood. As DNA, the CDR3 is TGTGCCAGCAGGGGCTTAAACCAGGGGACCGATGGAAACACCATATATTTT. Its protein product is CASRGLNQGTDGNTIYF.